This record concerns one T cell receptor beta chain sequence. The entry originates in a study of cytomegalovirus exposure and HLA in healthy donors. In the study overall: A subsequent analysis stated that the 120 or so validation repertoires were run on the same platform as the approximately 710 first-cohort repertoires.

The repertoire was sequenced with immunoSEQ multiplex PCR; TCRdb's copy has only in-frame clones and lacks some. The sample lists around 73,000 clones, roughly 90% occurring once. This CDR3 contains 16 residues. Germline V gene lookup returns CDR1 MNHNS and CDR2 SASEGT. Losses at the gene ends were 2 bases for V and 1 base for J; bases not matched to a gene: 5. Material: PBMCs. The receptor was isolated from a woman aged 18-30 years in good health and CMV-seropositive. The chain has TRBV6-1 and TRBJ2-7, with 10 nucleotides matching TRBD1. CDR3 region: CASSEQGQGTSYEQYF. The CDR3 DNA reads as TGTGCCAGCAGTGAACAGGGACAGGGGACTTCCTACGAGCAGTACTTC.